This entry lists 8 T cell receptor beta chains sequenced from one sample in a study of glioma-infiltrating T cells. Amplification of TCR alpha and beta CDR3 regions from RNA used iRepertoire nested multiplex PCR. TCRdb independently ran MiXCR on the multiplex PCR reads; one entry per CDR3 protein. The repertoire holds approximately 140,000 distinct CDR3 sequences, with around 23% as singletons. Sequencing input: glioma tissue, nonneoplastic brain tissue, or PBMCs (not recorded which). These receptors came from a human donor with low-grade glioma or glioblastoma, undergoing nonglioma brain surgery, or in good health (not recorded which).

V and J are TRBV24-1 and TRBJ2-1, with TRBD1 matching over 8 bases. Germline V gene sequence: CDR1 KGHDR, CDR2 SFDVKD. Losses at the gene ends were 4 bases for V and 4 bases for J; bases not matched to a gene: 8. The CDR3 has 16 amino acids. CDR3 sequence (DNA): TGTGCCACCAGTGACAATACAGGGGGGAGGTACAATGAGCAGTTCTTC. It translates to CATSDNTGGRYNEQFF.

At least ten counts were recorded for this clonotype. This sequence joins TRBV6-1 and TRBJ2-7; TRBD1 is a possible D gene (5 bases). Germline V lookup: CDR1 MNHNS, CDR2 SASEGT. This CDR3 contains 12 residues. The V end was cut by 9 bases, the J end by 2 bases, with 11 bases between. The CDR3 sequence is CASGQGPYEQYV. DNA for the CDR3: TGTGCCAGTGGGCAGGGTCCCTACGAGCAGTACGTC.

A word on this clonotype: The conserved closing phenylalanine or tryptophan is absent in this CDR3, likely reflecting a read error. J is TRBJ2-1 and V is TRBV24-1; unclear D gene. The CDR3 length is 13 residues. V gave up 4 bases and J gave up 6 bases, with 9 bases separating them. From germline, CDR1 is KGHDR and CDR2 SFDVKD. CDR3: CATSEIGTNEQFL. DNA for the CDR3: TGTGCCACCAGTGAAATAGGCACCAATGAGCAGTTCCTC.

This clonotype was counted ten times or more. CDR3 in amino acids: CSAREWARGETQYF. The CDR3 nucleotides are TGCAGTGCTAGAGAGTGGGCGCGGGGAGAGACCCAGTACTTC. The rearrangement uses TRBV20-1 and TRBJ2-5, with a tentative D call TRBD2 (6 bases). Germline V gene data show CDR1 as DFQATT and CDR2 as SNEGSKA (reference sequence). The CDR3 has 14 residues. Deletions cut 0 bases from V and 4 bases from J, with 12 bases between.

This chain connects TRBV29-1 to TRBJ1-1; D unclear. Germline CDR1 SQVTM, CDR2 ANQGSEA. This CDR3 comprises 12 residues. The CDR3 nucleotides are TGCAACACGGCAGAAATGAACACTGAAGCTTTCTTT. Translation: CNTAEMNTEAFF.

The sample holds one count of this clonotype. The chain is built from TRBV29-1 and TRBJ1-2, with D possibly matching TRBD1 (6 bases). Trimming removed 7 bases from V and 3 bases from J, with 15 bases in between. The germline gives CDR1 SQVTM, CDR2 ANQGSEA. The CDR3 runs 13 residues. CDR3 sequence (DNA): TGCAGCGCCGGTAGAGGGGGTGACTATGGCTACACCTTC. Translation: CSAGRGGDYGYTF.

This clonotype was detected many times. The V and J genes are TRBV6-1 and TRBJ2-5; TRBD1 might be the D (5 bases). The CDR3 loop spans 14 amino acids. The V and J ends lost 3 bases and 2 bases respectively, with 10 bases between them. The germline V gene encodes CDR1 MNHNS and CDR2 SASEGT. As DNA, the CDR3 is TGTGCCAGCAGTGAGTTCGGACAACAAGAGACCCAGTACTTC. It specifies CASSEFGQQETQYF.

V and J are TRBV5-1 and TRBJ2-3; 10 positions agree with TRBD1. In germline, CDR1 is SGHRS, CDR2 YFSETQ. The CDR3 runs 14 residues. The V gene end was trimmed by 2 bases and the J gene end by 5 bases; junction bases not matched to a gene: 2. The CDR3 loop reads CASSLGTGEDTQYF. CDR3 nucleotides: TGCGCCAGCAGCTTAGGGACAGGGGAAGATACGCAGTATTTT. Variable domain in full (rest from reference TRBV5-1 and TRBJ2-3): KAGVTQTPRYLIKTRGQQVTLSCSPISGHRSVSWYQQTPGQGLQFLFEYFSETQRNKGNFPGRFSGRQFSNSRSEMNVSTLELGDSALYLCASSLGTGEDTQYFGPGTRLTVL.